The 10 T cell receptor beta chains presented below share a single source sample, sequenced in a study of T cell responses to AZD1222 COVID-19 vaccine. Sequencing used immunoSEQ multiplex PCR; TCRdb keeps in-frame clones, though not all of them. The repertoire holds about 89,000 clones, with around nine tenths as singletons. Here the sequenced sample was peripheral blood, taken 28 days after the second AZD1222 dose. Receptors were obtained from an adult who received the AZD1222 COVID-19 vaccine.

J is TRBJ2-7 and V is TRBV5-1; either TRBD1 or TRBD2 may supply D (5 bases each). CDR3 length equals 14 residues. V shed 2 bases and J shed 3 bases, with 12 bases lying between them. Germline assignment: CDR1 SGHRS and CDR2 YFSETQ. The CDR3 spells CASSFGAEVYEQYF. The CDR3 bases are TGCGCCAGCAGCTTCGGGGCAGAAGTCTACGAGCAGTACTTC.

V gene TRBV2 combines with J gene TRBJ1-1; D unclear. CDR3 length equals 12 residues. Between the trimmed V and J ends, which lost 7 bases and 1 base, there was a span of 7 bases. CDR1 and CDR2 (germline): SNHLY, FYNNEI. DNA of the CDR3: TGTGCCAGCAACCAGAGGAACACTGAAGCTTTCTTT. Translating it yields CASNQRNTEAFF.

The chain is built from TRBV2 and TRBJ1-1; 8 bases are shared with TRBD1. The V gene's germline CDR1 is SNHLY and CDR2 FYNNEI. With 6 bases clipped from V and 6 bases from J, the junction kept 3 bases outside the gene matches. This CDR3 spans 12 amino acids. CDR3 protein: CASRDRGPEAFF. CDR3 in DNA: TGTGCCAGCAGAGACAGGGGCCCTGAAGCTTTCTTT. The full variable domain, rest sourced from reference TRBV2 and TRBJ1-1, is EPEVTQTPSHQVTQMGQEVILRCVPISNHLYFYWYRQILGQKVEFLVSFYNNEISEKSEIFDDQFSVERPDGSNFTLKIRSTKLEDSAMYFCASRDRGPEAFFGQGTRLTVV.

J is TRBJ1-2 and V is TRBV3-1 (or the pseudogene TRBV3-2), with D maybe TRBD1 (6 bases). Germline values: CDR1 LGHDT, CDR2 YNNKEL (reference sequence). This CDR3 has 13 residues. V lost 4 bases, J lost 4 bases, and 10 bases lay in between. CDR3 loop: CASSLGQTYGYTF. CDR3 bases: TGTGCCAGCAGCCTAGGACAGACCTATGGCTACACCTTC.

This clone was counted between two and nine times. The chain employs TRBV28 and TRBJ1-5, with D maybe TRBD1 (6 bases). The V gene lost 6 bases and the J gene lost 9 bases, with 12 bases spanning the gap. Per germline, CDR1 MDHEN and CDR2 SYDVKM. The CDR3 extends over 12 amino acids. In nucleotides, the CDR3 is TGTGCCAGCAGGAGTGGGGGCCGGCCCCAGCATTTT. Translating it yields CASRSGGRPQHF.

The chain has TRBV5-1 and TRBJ2-5, with no clear D. The CDR3 contains 16 residues. Germline-derived CDR1 and CDR2 are SGHRS and YFSETQ. Trimming pared 5 bases from V and 10 bases from J, leaving 27 bases between. DNA for the CDR3: TGCGCCAGCAGAACCTCGCTCGGTCCACCGCTTGGGGACCAGTACTTC. As protein: CASRTSLGPPLGDQYF.

V is TRBV27 and J is TRBJ1-2, with 10 bases that match TRBD1. Looked up from germline, CDR1 is MNHEY and CDR2 is SMNVEV (reference sequence). The CDR3 runs to 15 residues. With V trimmed by 6 bases and J by 5 bases, 9 bases remained unmatched. This CDR3 is CASSPTRQGAYGYTF. The CDR3 region has the DNA TGTGCCAGCAGCCCAACCCGACAGGGGGCGTATGGCTACACCTTC.

The chain has TRBV14 and TRBJ1-6; maybe TRBD1 (5 bases). Germline lookup yields CDR1 SGHDN and CDR2 FVKESK. The CDR3 consists of 13 residues. The V end was cut by 4 bases, the J end by 5 bases, with 6 bases between. In nucleotides, the CDR3 is TGTGCCAGCAGCCGACAGCATAATTCACCCCTCCACTTT. It is translated as CASSRQHNSPLHF.

This clone is labeled medium-sized. The chain carries TRBV4-1 and TRBJ2-7, with D perhaps TRBD1 (5 bases). This CDR3 is built from 16 residues. The germline V and J ends were trimmed by 1 base and 3 bases, with 16 bases remaining between them. Germline V gene sequence: CDR1 MGHRA, CDR2 YSYEKL. CDR3 loop: CASSQVEVRAIYEQYF. CDR3 nucleotide sequence: TGCGCCAGCAGCCAAGTTGAGGTCAGGGCAATCTACGAGCAGTACTTC.

This clone is a singleton in its sample. The junction differs from germline at one of its ends, possibly a read error. The CDR3 DNA follows: TGTGCCAGCAGTAACTCCTACGAGCAGTACTTC. Protein product: CASSNSYEQYF. V gene TRBV6-2 or TRBV6-3 combines with J gene TRBJ2-7; D is unclear. CDR1 and CDR2 (germline): MNHEY, SVGEGT. The CDR3 is made up of 11 amino acids.